The clone carrying this TCR beta chain was seen more than once but under ten times. Generated by immunoSEQ multiplex PCR, the TCRdb table keeps only in-frame clones and is missing some. Of 100,000 to 150,000 clones listed, 75% to 90% were seen once; the top ten hold about 5.4%. This record belongs to a study of T cell responses to AZD1222 COVID-19 vaccine. V dropped 2 bases and J dropped 4; count of bases not matched to a gene: 14. Germline CDR1 GTSNPN, CDR2 SVGIG (reference sequence). This CDR3 is built from 17 residues. The chain couples TRBV30 to TRBJ1-3; the match to TRBD1 covers 7 bases. The source of this sequence is an adult in good health. The specimen comprised peripheral blood, sampled on day 0 of AZD1222 vaccination. The CDR3 nucleotides read TGTGCCTGGAGTCCGGTACATCTAGGGGGCTTCGGAAACACCATATATTTT. Translating it yields CAWSPVHLGGFGNTIYF.